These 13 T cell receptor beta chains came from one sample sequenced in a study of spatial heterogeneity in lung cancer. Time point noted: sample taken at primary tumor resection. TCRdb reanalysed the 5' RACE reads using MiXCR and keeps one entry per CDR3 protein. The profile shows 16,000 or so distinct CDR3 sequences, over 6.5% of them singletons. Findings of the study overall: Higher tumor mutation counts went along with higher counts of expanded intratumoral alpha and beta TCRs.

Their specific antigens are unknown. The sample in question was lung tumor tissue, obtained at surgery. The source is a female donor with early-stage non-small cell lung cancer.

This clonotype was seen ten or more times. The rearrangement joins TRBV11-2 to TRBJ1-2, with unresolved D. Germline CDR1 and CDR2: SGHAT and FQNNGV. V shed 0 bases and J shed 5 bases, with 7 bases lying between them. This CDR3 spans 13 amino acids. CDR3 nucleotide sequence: TGTGCCAGCAGCTTAGACGACACGTATGGCTACACCTTC. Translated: CASSLDDTYGYTF.

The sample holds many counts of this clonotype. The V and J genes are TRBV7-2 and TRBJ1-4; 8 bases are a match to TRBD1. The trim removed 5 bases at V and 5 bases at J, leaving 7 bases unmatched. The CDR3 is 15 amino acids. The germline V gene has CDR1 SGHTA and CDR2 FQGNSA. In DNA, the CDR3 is TGTGCCAGCAGCCTCGCAGGGGGCAAAAATGAAAAACTGTTTTTT. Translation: CASSLAGGKNEKLFF.

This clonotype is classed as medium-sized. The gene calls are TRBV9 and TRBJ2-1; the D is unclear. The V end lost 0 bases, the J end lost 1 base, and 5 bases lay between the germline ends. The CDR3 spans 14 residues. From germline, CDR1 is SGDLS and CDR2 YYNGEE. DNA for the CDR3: TGTGCCAGCAGCGTAGACCTGTCCTACAATGAGCAGTTCTTC. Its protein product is CASSVDLSYNEQFF.

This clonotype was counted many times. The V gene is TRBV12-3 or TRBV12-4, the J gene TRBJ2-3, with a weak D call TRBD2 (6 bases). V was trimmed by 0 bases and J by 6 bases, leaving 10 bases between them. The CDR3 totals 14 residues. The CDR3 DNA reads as TGTGCCAGCAGTTTAGCGCGGGGAGGCGATACGCAGTATTTT. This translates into CASSLARGGDTQYF.

CDR3 protein: CASSLEGTQYF. For the CDR3, the DNA is TGTGCCAGCAGTTTAGAGGGGACCCAGTACTTC. The V call is TRBV12-3 or TRBV12-4, the J call TRBJ2-5; D is uncertain. The germline V and J ends were trimmed by 1 base and 7 bases, with 4 bases remaining between them. The CDR3 totals 11 residues.

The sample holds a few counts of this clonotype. As DNA, the CDR3 is TGCAGTGCTAGAATCCGGGCCCCCGAGGATTCACCCCTCCACTTT. Translation gives CSARIRAPEDSPLHF. The V and J genes are TRBV20-1 and TRBJ1-6; D is ambiguous. With 2 bases removed from V and 8 bases from J, the gap between germline ends came to 16 bases. Germline assignment: CDR1 DFQATT and CDR2 SNEGSKA (reference sequence). The CDR3 runs to 15 residues.

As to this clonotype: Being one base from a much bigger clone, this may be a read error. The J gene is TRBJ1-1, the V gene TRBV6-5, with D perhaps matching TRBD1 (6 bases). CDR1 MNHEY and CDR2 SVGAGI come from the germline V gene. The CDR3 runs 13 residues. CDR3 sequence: CASSYRPGAAALF. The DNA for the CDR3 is TGTGCCAGCAGTTACCGCCCGGGGGCTGCAGCTCTCTTT.

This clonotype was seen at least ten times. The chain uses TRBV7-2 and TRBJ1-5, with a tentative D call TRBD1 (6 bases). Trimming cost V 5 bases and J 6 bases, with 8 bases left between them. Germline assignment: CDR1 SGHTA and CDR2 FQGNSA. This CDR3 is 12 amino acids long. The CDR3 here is CASSLQGQPQHF. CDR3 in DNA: TGTGCCAGCAGCCTACAGGGTCAGCCCCAGCATTTT.

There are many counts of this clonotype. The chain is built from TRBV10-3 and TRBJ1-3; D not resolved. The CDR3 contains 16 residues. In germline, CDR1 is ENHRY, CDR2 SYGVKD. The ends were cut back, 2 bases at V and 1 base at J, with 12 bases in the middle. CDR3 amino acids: CAISEQMEGSGNTIYF. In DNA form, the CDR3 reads TGTGCCATCAGTGAGCAAATGGAAGGGTCTGGAAACACCATATATTTT.

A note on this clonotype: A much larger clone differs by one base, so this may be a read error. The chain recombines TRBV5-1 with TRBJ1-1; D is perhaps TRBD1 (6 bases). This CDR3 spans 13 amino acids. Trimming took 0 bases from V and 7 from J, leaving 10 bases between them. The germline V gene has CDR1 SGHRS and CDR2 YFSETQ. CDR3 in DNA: TGCGCCAGCAGCTTGGGGACAGCTATTGAAGCTTTCTTT. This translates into CASSLGTAIEAFF.

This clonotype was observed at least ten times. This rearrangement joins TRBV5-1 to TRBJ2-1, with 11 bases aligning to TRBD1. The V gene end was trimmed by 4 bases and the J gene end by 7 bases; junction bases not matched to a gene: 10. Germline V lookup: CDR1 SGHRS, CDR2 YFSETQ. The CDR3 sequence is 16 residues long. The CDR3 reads CASSLNGQGAGNEQFF. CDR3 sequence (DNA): TGCGCCAGCAGCCTGAACGGACAGGGGGCGGGAAATGAGCAGTTCTTC.

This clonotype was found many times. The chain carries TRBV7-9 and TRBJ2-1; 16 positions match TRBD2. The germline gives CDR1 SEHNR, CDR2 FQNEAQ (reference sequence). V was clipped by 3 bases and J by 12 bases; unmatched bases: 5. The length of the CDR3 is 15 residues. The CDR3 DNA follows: TGTGCCAGCAGCTTTGGGACTAGCGGGGGGGCCTGGCAGTTCTTC. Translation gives CASSFGTSGGAWQFF.

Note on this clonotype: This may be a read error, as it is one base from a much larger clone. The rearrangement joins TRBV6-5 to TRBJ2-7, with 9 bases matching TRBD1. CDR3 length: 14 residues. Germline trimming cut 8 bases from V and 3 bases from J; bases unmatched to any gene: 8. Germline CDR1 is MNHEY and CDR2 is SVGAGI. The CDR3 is CASGRQGGSYEQYF. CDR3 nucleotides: TGTGCCAGCGGCCGACAGGGGGGCAGCTACGAGCAGTACTTC.